A single T cell receptor beta chain is shown here with its context. This clone has a handful of counts. Its antigen specificity is not known. Base qualities are missing; no much larger clone stands one base away. The data belong to a study of tumor-infiltrating lymphocytes in localized non-small cell lung cancer (dated by TCRdb to the early 2020s). The study in broad terms: The cohort included patients whose samples were collected after neoadjuvant chemotherapy, as well as both smokers and never-smokers and several histologies. Each patient contributed resected tumor tissue and uninvolved lung tissue from the same patient, described as non-adjacent to the tumor. TCR sequencing was one of several integrated assays, alongside flow cytometry, multiplex immunofluorescence, RNA-seq, exome sequencing and proteomics, applied to the same patients. In total, the ICON cohort was made up of about 160 surgical patients who had localized non-small cell lung cancer and whose tumors were resected. For 50 to 60 patients, immunoSEQ T-cell fraction was compared between paired tumor and uninvolved lung.

What the authors observed across the whole study: The TCR-derived T-cell fraction showed no difference between the flow cytometry-defined immunotypes IM1 (good prognosis) and IM2 (poor prognosis). Assay coverage varied across patients depending on available tissue quantity, so only a subset of the cohort had TCR sequencing. Recurrence-free survival showed no association with tumor T-cell fraction from TCR sequencing (p = 0.61). In line with immunofluorescence CD3 counts, TCRbeta sequencing supported higher T cell infiltration in tumors compared with uninvolved lung tissue. Because different assays used different pieces of the same tissue, technical variation could not be distinguished from intratumor heterogeneity.

The junction carries 12 bases between V and J, which are trimmed by 6 bases and 7 bases respectively. Counted from cysteine to phenylalanine, this CDR3 has 11 amino acids. Just the 33-base CDR3 DNA is kept, in frame starting at base 1. CDR1 DFQATT and CDR2 SNEGSKA were looked up in the germline V gene (reference sequence). ICON enrollment began in 2016, and the last patient was enrolled in September 2018. In a subcohort of approximately 76 patients, fresh tumor and matched uninvolved tissue were collected for in-depth immune analyses, with TCR sequencing among those analyses. No cell sorting was done, and TCR sequencing was instead run on DNA isolated from bulk tissue. The immunoSEQ assay used for TCR sequencing gave the T-cell fraction in both tumor and uninvolved lung tissue. The authors processed their data as follows. To analyze survival, patients were divided into a high T-cell fraction group (upper tertile) and a low T-cell fraction group (lower two tertiles), and the two groups were compared using a log-rank test. A signed-rank test was used to test differences in T-cell fraction between paired tumor and uninvolved lung samples. TCRdb obtained this table from immuneACCESS and retained in-frame rearrangements with V and J assigned. These tables miss some clones; where compared with another copy, unresolved V genes account for less than half of the shortfall, and the remainder is unexplained. V, J and clone size are those of that table, while D and trimming were read from the DNA. The sample yields about 16,000 clones; roughly 70% were counted once. The ten top clones hold around a tenth of the sample.

This receptor was obtained from a human donor with non-small cell lung cancer. This receptor chain uses TRBV20-1 and TRBJ1-1; the D gene is perhaps TRBD1, on 5 matching bases. Input material: lung tumor tissue. The CDR3 protein: CSAQRGGEAFF. The bases are TGCAGTGCCCAGAGGGGTGGTGAAGCTTTCTTT.